The rows below give T cell receptor beta chains drawn from one sample of a study of siplizumab effects on memory and regulatory T cells. Only in-frame clones appear in the TCRdb table, and some are missing; sequencing was by immunoSEQ multiplex PCR. The repertoire includes some 73,000 clones, roughly 93% of them detected once, and 4.5% to 6.5% sits in the top ten. What was sequenced was CD8+ T cells sorted from blood. These TCRs come from a human donor in good health. The CDR3 runs from the conserved cysteine through the conserved F or W. The order of the fields is J gene, V gene, D gene, clone size, CDR3 protein, CDR3 DNA. D genes are given only for firm matches. Some rows mark clone size as missing; the rest say once, few, many or name a class of expanded clone.

J: TRBJ2-5; V: TRBV7-2; D: .; size: .; CDR3: CASSSPGAKETQYF; DNA: TGTGCCAGCAGCTCCCCGGGAGCTAAAGAGACCCAGTACTTC
J: TRBJ2-1; V: TRBV19; D: TRBD2; size: .; CDR3: CASSPAGVINEQFF; DNA: TGTGCCAGTAGCCCAGCGGGGGTGATCAATGAGCAGTTCTTC
J: TRBJ1-3; V: TRBV7-9; D: .; size: .; CDR3: CASSLVFQTGNTIYF; DNA: TGTGCCAGCAGCTTAGTTTTTCAGACTGGAAACACCATATATTTT
J: TRBJ2-3; V: TRBV7-3; D: .; size: .; CDR3: CASSPRGPQYF; DNA: TGTGCCAGCAGCCCCCGGGGACCGCAGTATTTT
J: TRBJ1-6; V: TRBV4-3; D: .; size: .; CDR3: CASSQEEGYDSPLHF; DNA: TGCGCCAGCAGCCAAGAAGAAGGCTACGATTCACCCCTCCACTTT
J: TRBJ1-1; V: TRBV7-6; D: TRBD1; size: .; CDR3: CASSLVGRGGTEAFF; DNA: TGTGCCAGCAGCTTAGTGGGCAGGGGGGGCACTGAAGCTTTCTTT
J: TRBJ2-7; V: TRBV28; D: .; size: .; CDR3: CASSFGDPYEQYF; DNA: TGTGCCAGCAGTTTCGGGGATCCCTACGAGCAGTACTTC
J: TRBJ1-1; V: TRBV28; D: TRBD1; size: .; CDR3: CASTGGTTEAFF; DNA: TGTGCCAGCACAGGGGGCACCACTGAAGCTTTCTTT
J: TRBJ2-7; V: TRBV6-5; D: .; size: .; CDR3: CASGYQGSYEQYF; DNA: TGTGCCAGCGGTTACCAGGGATCCTACGAGCAGTACTTC
J: TRBJ2-5; V: TRBV7-6; D: .; size: .; CDR3: CASSSAGRLQETQYF; DNA: TGTGCCAGCTCCTCGGCGGGGAGATTACAAGAGACCCAGTACTTC
J: TRBJ2-5; V: TRBV9; D: .; size: .; CDR3: CASSVGGSPETQYF; DNA: TGTGCCAGCAGCGTAGGGGGTAGTCCAGAGACCCAGTACTTC
J: TRBJ2-2; V: TRBV27; D: TRBD2; size: .; CDR3: CASRGTRAGAGELFF; DNA: TGTGCCAGCAGGGGGACTAGGGCGGGGGCCGGGGAGCTGTTTTTT
J: TRBJ2-3; V: TRBV15; D: .; size: .; CDR3: CATSVLVADTQYF; DNA: TGTGCCACCAGCGTACTAGTCGCAGATACGCAGTATTTT
J: TRBJ2-2; V: TRBV2; D: .; size: .; CDR3: CASKGGGLTGELFF; DNA: TGTGCCAGCAAGGGCGGGGGCCTCACCGGGGAGCTGTTTTTT
J: TRBJ2-7; V: TRBV29-1; D: TRBD1; size: .; CDR3: CSAGGGQGARFDEQYF; DNA: TGCAGCGCCGGTGGGGGACAGGGGGCGCGGTTTGACGAGCAGTACTTC
J: TRBJ1-5; V: TRBV9; D: .; size: .; CDR3: CASSGQGGQPQHF; DNA: TGTGCCAGCAGCGGTCAGGGAGGGCAGCCCCAGCATTTT
J: TRBJ2-7; V: TRBV10-3; D: .; size: .; CDR3: CAISVWGVPAYEQYF; DNA: TGTGCCATCAGTGTATGGGGGGTACCCGCCTACGAGCAGTACTTC
J: TRBJ1-1; V: TRBV27; D: .; size: .; CDR3: CASSLGFNTEAFF; DNA: TGTGCCAGCAGTTTAGGATTTAACACTGAAGCTTTCTTT
J: TRBJ1-1; V: TRBV2; D: TRBD1; size: .; CDR3: CASSEQQGGLEAFF; DNA: TGTGCCAGCAGTGAGCAGCAGGGGGGTTTGGAAGCTTTCTTT
J: TRBJ2-1; V: TRBV6-5; D: .; size: .; CDR3: CASSPPGPIDEQFF; DNA: TGTGCCAGCAGTCCTCCGGGTCCAATCGATGAGCAGTTCTTC
J: TRBJ2-7; V: TRBV11-2; D: TRBD1; size: .; CDR3: CASSLTRQGNYEQYF; DNA: TGTGCCAGCAGCTTAACCCGACAGGGAAACTACGAGCAGTACTTC
J: TRBJ2-5; V: TRBV7-9; D: .; size: once; CDR3: CASSHTTGGETQYF; DNA: TGTGCCAGCAGCCATACAACTGGCGGAGAGACCCAGTACTTC
J: TRBJ2-7; V: TRBV2; D: .; size: .; CDR3: CASSDMVVRQYF; DNA: TGTGCCAGCAGCGATATGGTCGTGCGGCAGTACTTC
J: TRBJ2-1; V: TRBV4-1; D: .; size: .; CDR3: CASSESNSYNEQFF; DNA: TGCGCCAGCAGCGAGAGTAACTCCTACAATGAGCAGTTCTTC
J: TRBJ1-5; V: TRBV7-6; D: .; size: .; CDR3: CASSLGFGGFEPQHF; DNA: TGTGCCAGCAGCTTAGGCTTTGGGGGCTTTGAGCCCCAGCATTTT
J: TRBJ1-5; V: TRBV18; D: .; size: .; CDR3: CASSRQEQAYYSNQPQHF; DNA: TGTGCCAGCTCACGACAAGAACAGGCCTACTATAGCAATCAGCCCCAGCATTTT
J: TRBJ2-2; V: TRBV2; D: TRBD1; size: .; CDR3: CASLGTGVVANTGELFF; DNA: TGTGCCAGCCTTGGAACAGGGGTGGTCGCGAACACCGGGGAGCTGTTTTTT
J: TRBJ2-5; V: TRBV28; D: .; size: .; CDR3: CASSLPDPHPWETQYF; DNA: TGTGCCAGCAGTTTGCCGGACCCGCACCCTTGGGAGACCCAGTACTTC
J: TRBJ2-3; V: TRBV9; D: TRBD2; size: .; CDR3: CASSRSSGDTQYF; DNA: TGTGCCAGCAGTCGGTCTAGCGGAGATACGCAGTATTTT
J: TRBJ2-1; V: TRBV27; D: .; size: .; CDR3: CASSLGGSSYNEQFF; DNA: TGTGCCAGCAGTTTAGGGGGGAGCTCCTACAATGAGCAGTTCTTC
J: TRBJ2-3; V: TRBV4-3; D: TRBD2; size: .; CDR3: CASSQGVNSGGAEFAQYF; DNA: TGCGCCAGCAGCCAAGGGGTAAATAGCGGGGGGGCCGAATTCGCGCAGTATTTT